This TCR beta chain appears in the sequencing data of a study of T cells in Graves' hyperthyroidism and ophthalmopathy. Study-wide points: Blood shared most expanded thyroid clonotypes above 0.001. Stable hyperthyroidism was told apart from ophthalmopathy by a model built on 13 V-J features. With a median lead of around 6.7 months before onset, the model predicted ophthalmopathy.

Germline loops: CDR1 SEHNR, CDR2 FQNEAQ (reference sequence). Trimming pared 3 bases from V and 5 bases from J, leaving 13 bases between. The CDR3 loop spans 14 amino acids. RNA transcripts yielded amplified TCR beta CDR3 regions. TCR CDR3 underwent first-round RT-PCR with the HTBI primer set. TCRdb itself ran the multiplex PCR reads through MiXCR, one entry per CDR3 protein. The table lists about 290,000 distinct CDR3 sequences, about an eighth of them singletons, with 7.9% in the top ten. This clonotype was picked up many times. What it binds is not known. Hyperthyroidism of Graves' type that showed no ophthalmopathy progression within 18 months was stable.

The sample comprised blood. This TCR came from a woman aged 40 to 55 with Graves' hyperthyroidism. The V gene is TRBV7-9, the J gene TRBJ1-2; perhaps TRBD1 as D (6 bases). In nucleotides, the CDR3 is TGTGCCAGCAGCTTCACAGGGTTAGGATATGGCTACACCTTC. Protein product: CASSFTGLGYGYTF.